These 18 T cell receptor beta chains originate from one sample sequenced in a study of shared clonotypes between healthy human individuals. Measured with immunoSEQ multiplex PCR; TCRdb has only the in-frame clones, and not every one. The sample consists of about 2.1 million clones, over 85% of them appearing once. As defined, naive CD8 cells were CD45RO-negative and positively selected for CCR7, with terminally differentiated effector memory CD45RA+ cells excluded. The sample was naive CD8+ T cells from PBMCs. Source of these receptors: a young man in good health. Some clones in this sample may be carry-over from other donors' samples.

This clone was seen just once. In the same sample, other DNA sequences code for this CDR3. The genes are TRBV9 and TRBJ2-7; TRBD2 agrees at 8 bases. Trimming cost V 0 bases and J 4 bases; bases outside gene matches: 6. CDR1 and CDR2 from the germline V gene are SGDLS and YYNGEE. This CDR3 is built from 15 residues. Written as DNA, the CDR3 is TGTGCCAGCAGCGTAGGTGGGACTAGTGGTTACGAGCAGTACTTC. Translating it yields CASSVGGTSGYEQYF.

This chain links TRBV9 with TRBJ2-1; TRBD2 matches at 14 bases. The V gene's germline CDR1 is SGDLS and CDR2 YYNGEE. With 4 bases clipped from V and 2 bases from J, the junction kept 5 bases outside the gene matches. The CDR3 extends over 17 amino acids. CDR3 DNA: TGTGCCAGCAGCACCGGGACTAGCGGGAGTACCTACAATGAGCAGTTCTTC. As protein: CASSTGTSGSTYNEQFF.

The chain is built from TRBV12-5 and TRBJ1-2; D possibly corresponds to TRBD1 (5 bases). Trimming stripped 5 bases from V and 4 bases from J, with 17 bases between. CDR3 length: 15 amino acids. CDR1 is LGHNT, CDR2 FRNRAP, per germline. The DNA of the CDR3 is TGTGCTAGTGGTCCAGGACCCGGGACGGGCTATGGCTACACCTTC. This gives the protein CASGPGPGTGYGYTF.

The V and J genes are TRBV27 and TRBJ1-5, with D tentatively TRBD1 (5 bases). The germline V gene encodes CDR1 MNHEY and CDR2 SMNVEV (reference sequence). The V gene lost 3 bases and the J gene lost 1 base, with 7 bases spanning the gap. The CDR3 is made up of 14 amino acids. CDR3 in amino acids: CASSFKGSNQPQHF. The DNA of the CDR3 is TGTGCCAGCAGTTTTAAGGGGAGCAATCAGCCCCAGCATTTT.

V is TRBV6-5 and J is TRBJ2-5; D could derive from TRBD1 or TRBD2 (5 bases each). This CDR3 has 14 amino acids. Looked up from germline, CDR1 is MNHEY and CDR2 is SVGAGI. Trimming pared 4 bases from V and 5 bases from J, leaving 14 bases between. The CDR3 loop is CASSSDGASETQYF. The CDR3 nucleotides read TGTGCCAGCAGTTCCGACGGGGCCTCCGAGACCCAGTACTTC.

This chain uses TRBV4-3 with TRBJ2-7; D is unclear. The ends were cut back, 1 base at V and 7 bases at J, with 11 bases in the middle. The length of the CDR3 is 13 residues. Germline CDR1 reads LGHNA; CDR2 reads YSLEER. This CDR3 reads CASSQGLLVEQYF. The CDR3 DNA sequence: TGCGCCAGCAGCCAAGGTCTCCTGGTAGAGCAGTACTTC.

This chain links TRBV6-5 with TRBJ2-5; D not resolved. The CDR3 has 13 amino acids. V gave up 3 bases and J gave up 2 bases, with 7 bases separating them. Germline V gene lookup returns CDR1 MNHEY and CDR2 SVGAGI. The CDR3, as DNA: TGTGCCAGCAGTTATATGGAGCAAGAGACCCAGTACTTC. Residues: CASSYMEQETQYF.

The chain couples TRBV5-8 to TRBJ2-4; tentative D call: TRBD2 (5 bases). V was trimmed by 0 bases and J by 3 bases, leaving 10 bases between them. The length of the CDR3 is 15 residues. CDR1 is SGHTS and CDR2 is YDEGEE in the germline V gene. The CDR3 is CASSLGGSGKNIQYF. The CDR3 nucleotides read TGTGCCAGCAGCTTGGGAGGGTCGGGCAAAAACATTCAGTACTTC.

The rearrangement joins TRBV5-1 to TRBJ2-7, with 10 bases that match TRBD1. The germline V gene encodes CDR1 SGHRS and CDR2 YFSETQ. The CDR3 runs to 16 residues. J was trimmed by 5 bases and V by 4 bases; bases with no gene match: 12. CDR3 amino acids: CASSPARDRGRNEQYF. For the CDR3, the DNA is TGCGCCAGCAGCCCCGCGCGGGACAGGGGAAGGAACGAGCAGTACTTC.

Comments on this clone: This CDR3 is also generated by other DNA sequences in the sample. The chain employs TRBV29-1 and TRBJ1-2; D perhaps matches TRBD1 (6 bases). The length of the CDR3 is 13 residues. Germline loops: CDR1 SQVTM, CDR2 ANQGSEA. V was trimmed by 4 bases and J by 2 bases, leaving 11 bases between them. This CDR3 reads CSVVGGSNYGYTF. DNA of the CDR3: TGCAGCGTTGTTGGGGGCTCGAACTATGGCTACACCTTC.

With respect to this clone: Other DNA sequences of this sample code for an identical CDR3. Written as DNA, the CDR3 is TGTGCCAGCAGCTTAGGACATCCTAACTATGGCTACACCTTC. It encodes CASSLGHPNYGYTF. The J gene is TRBJ1-2, the V gene TRBV7-9; D gene unclear. Trimming pared 1 base from V and 0 bases from J, leaving 6 bases between. The length of the CDR3 is 14 residues. Germline lookup yields CDR1 SEHNR and CDR2 FQNEAQ (reference sequence).

Worth noting for this clone: Its ends do not fully match the called genes, so a read error is possible. The rearrangement uses TRBV6-6 and TRBJ2-1; the D is unclear. The germline CDR1 and CDR2 sequences are MNHNY and SVGAGI (reference sequence). The CDR3 sequence is 10 residues long. The CDR3 protein is CACGSNEQFF. The DNA of the CDR3 is TGCGCTTGTGGGTCCAATGAGCAGTTCTTC.

The J gene is TRBJ1-3, the V gene TRBV7-8; D is unresolved. V lost 5 bases to trimming and J lost 0 bases, with 11 bases between them. Looked up from germline, CDR1 is SGHVS and CDR2 is FQNEAQ. There are 15 residues in the CDR3. CDR3 bases: TGTGCCAGCAGCCTAGTAGCGTTCTCTGGAAACACCATATATTTT. Translated, it gives CASSLVAFSGNTIYF.

J is TRBJ2-3 and V is TRBV9, with TRBD2 as a possible D gene (6 bases). CDR1 is SGDLS and CDR2 is YYNGEE in the germline V gene. The CDR3 has 16 amino acids. The V gene lost 0 bases and the J gene lost 2 bases, with 13 bases spanning the gap. The CDR3 bases are TGTGCCAGCAGCGTAGGGGCTAGCGATTACACAGATACGCAGTATTTT. Residues: CASSVGASDYTDTQYF.

This chain uses TRBV4-3 with TRBJ2-7; 7 bases match TRBD1. This CDR3 has 17 amino acids. The germline gives CDR1 LGHNA, CDR2 YSLEER. Trimming cost V 1 base and J 2 bases; bases outside gene matches: 11. The CDR3: CASSQASDRNPPYEQYF. CDR3 in DNA: TGCGCCAGCAGCCAAGCCTCGGACAGGAACCCCCCCTACGAGCAGTACTTC.

This rearrangement joins TRBV4-3 to TRBJ1-5; D unresolved. Germline CDR1 reads LGHNA; CDR2 reads YSLEER. This CDR3 has 16 residues. Trimming left V 1 base short and J 3 bases short, with 13 bases between. CDR3 sequence: CASSQVMDVNNQPQHF. The CDR3 nucleotides read TGCGCCAGCAGCCAAGTGATGGATGTTAACAATCAGCCCCAGCATTTT.

About this clone: At the DNA level, this CDR3 is encoded by other sequences in the same sample as well. The genes are TRBV27 and TRBJ2-1; 12 bases match TRBD2. Germline CDR1 reads MNHEY; CDR2 reads SMNVEV (reference sequence). This CDR3 spans 16 amino acids. The V segment lost 2 bases and the J segment 6 bases; nucleotides outside the gene matches: 5. Here the CDR3 DNA reads TGTGCCAGCAGTTTACTAGCGGGAGGGCCGGGCAATGAGCAGTTCTTC. Residues: CASSLLAGGPGNEQFF.

This rearrangement joins TRBV7-2 to TRBJ2-7; TRBD2 aligns across 12 bases. The V segment lost 5 bases and the J segment 0 bases; nucleotides outside the gene matches: 11. The CDR3 is 18 residues long. Germline CDR1 reads SGHTA; CDR2 reads FQGNSA. The CDR3 nucleotides read TGTGCCAGCAGCACCCGACTAGCGGGAGTATCGGACTCCTACGAGCAGTACTTC. This gives the protein CASSTRLAGVSDSYEQYF.